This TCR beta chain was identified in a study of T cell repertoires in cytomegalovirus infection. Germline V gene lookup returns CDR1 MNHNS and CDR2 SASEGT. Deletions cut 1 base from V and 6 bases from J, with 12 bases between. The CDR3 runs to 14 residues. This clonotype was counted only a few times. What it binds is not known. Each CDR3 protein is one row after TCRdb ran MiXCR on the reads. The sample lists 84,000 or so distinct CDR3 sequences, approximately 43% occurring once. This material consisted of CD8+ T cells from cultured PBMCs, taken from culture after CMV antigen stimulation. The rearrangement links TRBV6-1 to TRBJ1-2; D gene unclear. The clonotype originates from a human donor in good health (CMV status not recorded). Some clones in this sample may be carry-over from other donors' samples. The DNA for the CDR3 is TGTGCCAGCAGTGAAGTGTCGGGGAATAATGGCTACACCTTC. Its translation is CASSEVSGNNGYTF.